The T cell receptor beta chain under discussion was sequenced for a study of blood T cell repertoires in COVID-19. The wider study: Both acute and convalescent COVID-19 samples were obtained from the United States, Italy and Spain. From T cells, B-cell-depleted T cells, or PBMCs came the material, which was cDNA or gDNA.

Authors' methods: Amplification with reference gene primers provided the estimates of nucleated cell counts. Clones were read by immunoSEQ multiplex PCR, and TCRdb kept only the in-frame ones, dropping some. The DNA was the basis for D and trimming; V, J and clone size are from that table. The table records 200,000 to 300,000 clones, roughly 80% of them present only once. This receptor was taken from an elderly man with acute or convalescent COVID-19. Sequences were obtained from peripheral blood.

CDR3 amino acids: CATSALGTATSGRVSSTDTQYF. The CDR3 DNA is TGTGCCACCAGTGCCCTAGGGACGGCTACTAGCGGGAGGGTGTCTAGCACAGATACGCAGTATTTT. The genes are TRBV24-1 and TRBJ2-3, with 13 bases identical to TRBD2. The V segment lost 5 bases and the J segment 0 bases; nucleotides outside the gene matches: 19. CDR1 and CDR2 (germline): KGHDR, SFDVKD. This CDR3 has 22 residues.